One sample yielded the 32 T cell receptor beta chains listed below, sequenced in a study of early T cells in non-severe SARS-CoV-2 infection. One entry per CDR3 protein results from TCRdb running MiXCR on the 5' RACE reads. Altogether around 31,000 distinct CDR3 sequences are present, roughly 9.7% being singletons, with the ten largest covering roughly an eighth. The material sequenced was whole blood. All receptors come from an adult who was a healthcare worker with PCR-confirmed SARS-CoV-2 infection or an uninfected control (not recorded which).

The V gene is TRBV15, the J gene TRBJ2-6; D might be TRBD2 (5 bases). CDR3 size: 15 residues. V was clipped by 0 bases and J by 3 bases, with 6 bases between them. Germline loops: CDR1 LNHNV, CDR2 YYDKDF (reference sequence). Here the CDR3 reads CATSRDRGGANVLTF. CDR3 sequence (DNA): TGTGCCACCAGCAGAGATCGGGGTGGGGCCAACGTCCTGACTTTC.

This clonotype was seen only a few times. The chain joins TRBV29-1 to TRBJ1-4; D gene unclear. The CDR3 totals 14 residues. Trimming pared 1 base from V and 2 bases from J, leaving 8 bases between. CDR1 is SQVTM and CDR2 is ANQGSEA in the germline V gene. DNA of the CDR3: TGCAGCGTTGAAGGGTCAGCTACTAATGAAAAACTGTTTTTT. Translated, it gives CSVEGSATNEKLFF.

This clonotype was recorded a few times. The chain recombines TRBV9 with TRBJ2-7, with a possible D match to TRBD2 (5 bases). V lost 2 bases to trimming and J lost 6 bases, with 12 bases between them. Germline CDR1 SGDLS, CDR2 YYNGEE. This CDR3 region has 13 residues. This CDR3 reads CASSVRGSGEQYF. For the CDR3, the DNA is TGTGCCAGCAGCGTCCGGGGTTCTGGCGAGCAGTACTTC.

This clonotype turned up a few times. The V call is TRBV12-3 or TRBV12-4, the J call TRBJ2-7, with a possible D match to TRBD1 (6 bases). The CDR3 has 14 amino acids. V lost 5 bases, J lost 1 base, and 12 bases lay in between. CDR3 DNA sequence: TGTGCCAGCAGTAACAGGGACCCGTCCTACGAGCAGTACTTC. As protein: CASSNRDPSYEQYF.

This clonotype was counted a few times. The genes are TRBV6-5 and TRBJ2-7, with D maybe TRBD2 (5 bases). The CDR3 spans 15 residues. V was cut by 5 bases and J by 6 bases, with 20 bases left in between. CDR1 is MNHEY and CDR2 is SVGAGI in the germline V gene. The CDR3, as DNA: TGTGCCAGCAGTCCACGGGCGGACTCAAGTCCCGAGCAGTACTTC. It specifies CASSPRADSSPEQYF.

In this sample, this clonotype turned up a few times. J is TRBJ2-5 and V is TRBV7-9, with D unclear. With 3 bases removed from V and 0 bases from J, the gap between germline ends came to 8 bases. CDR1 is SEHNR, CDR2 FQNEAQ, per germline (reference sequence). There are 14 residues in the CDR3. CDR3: CASSFSEYQETQYF. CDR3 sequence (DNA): TGTGCCAGCAGCTTTTCCGAGTACCAAGAGACCCAGTACTTC.

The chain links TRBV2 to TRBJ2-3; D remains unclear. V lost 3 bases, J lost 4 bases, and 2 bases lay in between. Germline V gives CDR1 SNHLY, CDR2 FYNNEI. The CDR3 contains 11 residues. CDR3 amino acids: CASSDADTQYF. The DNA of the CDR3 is TGTGCCAGCAGTGATGCAGATACGCAGTATTTT.

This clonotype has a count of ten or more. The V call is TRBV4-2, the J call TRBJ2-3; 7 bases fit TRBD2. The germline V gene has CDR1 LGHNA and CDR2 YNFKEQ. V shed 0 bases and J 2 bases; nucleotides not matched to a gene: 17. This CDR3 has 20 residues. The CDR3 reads CASSQDLTPGASGYTDTQYF. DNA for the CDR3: TGTGCCAGCAGCCAAGATCTTACCCCAGGCGCTAGCGGTTACACAGATACGCAGTATTTT.

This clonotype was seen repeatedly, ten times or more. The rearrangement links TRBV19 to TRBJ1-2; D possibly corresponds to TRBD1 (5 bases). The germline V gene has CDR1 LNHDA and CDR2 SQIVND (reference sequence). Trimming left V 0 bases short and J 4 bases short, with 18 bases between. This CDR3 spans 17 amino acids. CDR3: CASSIDLQAGRSYGYTF. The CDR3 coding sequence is TGTGCCAGTAGTATAGATCTCCAGGCAGGGCGAAGCTATGGCTACACCTTC.

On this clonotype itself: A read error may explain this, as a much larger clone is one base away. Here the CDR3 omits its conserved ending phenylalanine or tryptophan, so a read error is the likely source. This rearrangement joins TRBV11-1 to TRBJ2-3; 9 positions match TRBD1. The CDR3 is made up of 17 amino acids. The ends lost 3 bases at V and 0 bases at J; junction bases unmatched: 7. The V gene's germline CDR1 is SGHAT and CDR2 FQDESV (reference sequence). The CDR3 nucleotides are TGTGCCAGCAGCTTTAATAGGGGGACAGGGAGCACAGATACGCAGTATTTA. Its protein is CASSFNRGTGSTDTQYL.

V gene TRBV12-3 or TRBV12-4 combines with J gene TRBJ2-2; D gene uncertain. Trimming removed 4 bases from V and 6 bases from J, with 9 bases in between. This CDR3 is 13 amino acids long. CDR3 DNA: TGTGCCAGCAGTTCTAAGGGCGCCGGGGAGCTGTTTTTT. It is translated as CASSSKGAGELFF.

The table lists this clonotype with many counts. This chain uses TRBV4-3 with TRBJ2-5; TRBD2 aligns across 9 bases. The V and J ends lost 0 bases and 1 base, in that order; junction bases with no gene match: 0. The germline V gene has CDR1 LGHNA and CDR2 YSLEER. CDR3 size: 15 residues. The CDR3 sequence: CASSQERGGQETQYF. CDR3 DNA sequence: TGCGCCAGCAGCCAAGAGCGGGGGGGCCAAGAGACCCAGTACTTC.

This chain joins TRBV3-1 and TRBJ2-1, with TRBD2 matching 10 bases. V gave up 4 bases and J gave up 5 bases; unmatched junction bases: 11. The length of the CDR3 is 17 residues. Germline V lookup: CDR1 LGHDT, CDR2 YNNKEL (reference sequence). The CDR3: CASSPSPLAGVHNEQFF. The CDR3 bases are TGTGCCAGCAGCCCCAGCCCTCTAGCGGGGGTCCACAATGAGCAGTTCTTC.

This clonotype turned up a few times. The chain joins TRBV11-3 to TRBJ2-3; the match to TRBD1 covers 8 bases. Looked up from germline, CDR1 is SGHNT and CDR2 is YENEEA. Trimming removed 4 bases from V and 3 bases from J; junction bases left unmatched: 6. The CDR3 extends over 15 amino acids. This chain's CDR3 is CASSSRGLETDTQYF. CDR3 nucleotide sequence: TGTGCCAGCAGCTCCAGGGGGCTTGAAACAGATACGCAGTATTTT.

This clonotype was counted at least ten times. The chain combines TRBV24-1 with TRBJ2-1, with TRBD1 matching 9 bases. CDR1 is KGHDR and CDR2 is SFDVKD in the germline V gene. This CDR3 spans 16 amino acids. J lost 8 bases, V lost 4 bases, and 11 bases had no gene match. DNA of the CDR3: TGTGCCACCAGTGAGTCCGGGACAGGGAAGAGTGATGAGCAGTTCTTC. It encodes CATSESGTGKSDEQFF.

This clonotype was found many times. The CDR3 coding sequence is TGTGCCAGCGGAAAGCAGCGGGCCGAGGCTAATGAAAAACTGTTTTTT. Translation: CASGKQRAEANEKLFF. The gene calls are TRBV7-6 and TRBJ1-4; no reliable D call. The germline gives CDR1 SGHVS, CDR2 FNYEAQ. The V end was cut by 8 bases, the J end by 3 bases, with 19 bases between. This CDR3 contains 16 residues.

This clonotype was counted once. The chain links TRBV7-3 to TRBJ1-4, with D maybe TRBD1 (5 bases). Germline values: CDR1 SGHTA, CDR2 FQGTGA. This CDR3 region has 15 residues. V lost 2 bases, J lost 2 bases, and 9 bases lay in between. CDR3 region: CASSLFRDTNEKLFF. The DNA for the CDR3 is TGTGCCAGCAGCTTATTCAGGGATACTAATGAAAAACTGTTTTTT.

CDR3 residues: CASSFPAGGDEQFF. The CDR3 DNA follows: TGTGCCAGCAGTTTTCCAGCGGGGGGAGATGAGCAGTTCTTC. The rearrangement uses TRBV27 and TRBJ2-1, with 9 bases that match TRBD2. Losses at the gene ends were 3 bases for V and 8 bases for J; bases not matched to a gene: 5. The CDR3 is 14 residues long. The V gene's germline CDR1 is MNHEY and CDR2 SMNVEV (reference sequence).

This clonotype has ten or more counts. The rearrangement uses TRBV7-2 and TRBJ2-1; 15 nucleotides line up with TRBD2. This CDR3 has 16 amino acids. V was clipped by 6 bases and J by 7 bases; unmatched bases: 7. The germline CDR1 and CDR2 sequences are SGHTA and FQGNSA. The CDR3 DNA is TGTGCCAGCAGGGCCGGCGGGACTAGCGGGGGGAATGAGCAGTTCTTC. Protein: CASRAGGTSGGNEQFF. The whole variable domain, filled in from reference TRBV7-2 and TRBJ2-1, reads GAGVSQSPSNKVTEKGKDVELRCDPISGHTALYWYRQSLGQGLEFLIYFQGNSAPDKSGLPSDRFSAERTGGSVSTLTIQRTQQEDSAVYLCASRAGGTSGGNEQFFGPGTRLTVL.

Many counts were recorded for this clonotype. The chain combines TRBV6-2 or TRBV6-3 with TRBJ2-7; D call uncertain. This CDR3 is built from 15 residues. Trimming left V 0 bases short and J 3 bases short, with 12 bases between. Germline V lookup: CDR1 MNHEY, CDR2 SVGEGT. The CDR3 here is CASSYSPDGVYEQYF. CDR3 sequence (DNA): TGTGCCAGCAGTTACTCCCCGGACGGAGTCTACGAGCAGTACTTC.

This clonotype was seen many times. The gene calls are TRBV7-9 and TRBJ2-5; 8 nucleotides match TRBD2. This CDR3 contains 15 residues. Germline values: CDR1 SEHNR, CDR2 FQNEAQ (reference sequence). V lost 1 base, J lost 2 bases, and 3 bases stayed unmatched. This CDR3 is CASSLGVAGQETQYF. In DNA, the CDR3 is TGTGCCAGCAGCTTAGGAGTAGCGGGGCAAGAGACCCAGTACTTC.

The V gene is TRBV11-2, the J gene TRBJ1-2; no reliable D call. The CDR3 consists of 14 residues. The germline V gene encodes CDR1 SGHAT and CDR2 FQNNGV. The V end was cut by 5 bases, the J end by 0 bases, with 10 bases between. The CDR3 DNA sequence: TGTGCCAGCAGCCGGATGCTAGCTAACTATGGCTACACCTTC. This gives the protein CASSRMLANYGYTF.

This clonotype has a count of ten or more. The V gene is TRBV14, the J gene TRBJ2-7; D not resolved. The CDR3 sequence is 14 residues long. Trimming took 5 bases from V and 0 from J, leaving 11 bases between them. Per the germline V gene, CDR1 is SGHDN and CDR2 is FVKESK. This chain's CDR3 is CASSKSQNSYEQYF. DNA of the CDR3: TGTGCCAGCAGCAAGTCACAGAACTCCTACGAGCAGTACTTC.

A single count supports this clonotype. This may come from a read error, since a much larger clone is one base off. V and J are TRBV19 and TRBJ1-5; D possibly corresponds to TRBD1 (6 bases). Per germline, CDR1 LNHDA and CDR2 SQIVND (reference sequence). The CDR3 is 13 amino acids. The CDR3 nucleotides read TGTGGCACCCAATGGGCAGGGGACCAGCCCCAGCATTTT. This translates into CGTQWAGDQPQHF.

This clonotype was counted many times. CDR3 DNA: TGTGCCAGTACCAGGGACTCGAGCAATCAGCCCCAGCATTTT. The encoded protein is CASTRDSSNQPQHF. The V and J genes are TRBV2 and TRBJ1-5; D might be TRBD1 (5 bases). The CDR3 covers 14 residues. Germline V gene sequence: CDR1 SNHLY, CDR2 FYNNEI. Trimming took off 9 bases at V and 1 base at J, with 13 bases between the two ends.

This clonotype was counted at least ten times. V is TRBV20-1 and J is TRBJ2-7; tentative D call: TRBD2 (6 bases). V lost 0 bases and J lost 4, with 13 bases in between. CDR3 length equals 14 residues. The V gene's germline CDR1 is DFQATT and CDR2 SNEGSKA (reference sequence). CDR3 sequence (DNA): TGCAGTGCTAGAGATATACAGGAGGGATACGAGCAGTACTTC. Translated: CSARDIQEGYEQYF.

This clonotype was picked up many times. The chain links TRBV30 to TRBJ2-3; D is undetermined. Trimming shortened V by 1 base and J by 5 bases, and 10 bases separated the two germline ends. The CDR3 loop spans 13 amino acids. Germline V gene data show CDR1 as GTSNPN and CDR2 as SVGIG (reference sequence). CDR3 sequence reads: CAWSDTTKDTQYF. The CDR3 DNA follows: TGTGCCTGGAGTGACACGACGAAAGATACGCAGTATTTT.

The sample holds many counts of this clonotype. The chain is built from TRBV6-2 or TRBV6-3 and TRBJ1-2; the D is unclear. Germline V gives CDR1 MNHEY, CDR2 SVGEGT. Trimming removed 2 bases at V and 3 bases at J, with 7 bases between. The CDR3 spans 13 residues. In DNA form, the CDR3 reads TGTGCCAGCAGTTACGACACCGACTATGGCTACACCTTC. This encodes CASSYDTDYGYTF.

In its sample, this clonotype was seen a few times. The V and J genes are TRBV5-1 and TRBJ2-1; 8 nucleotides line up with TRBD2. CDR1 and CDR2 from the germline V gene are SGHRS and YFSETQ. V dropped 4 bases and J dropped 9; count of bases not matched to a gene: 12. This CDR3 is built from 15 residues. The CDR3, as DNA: TGCGCCAGCAGCCCCGGGACTAGAATTTCTGGTGAGCAGTTCTTC. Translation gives CASSPGTRISGEQFF.

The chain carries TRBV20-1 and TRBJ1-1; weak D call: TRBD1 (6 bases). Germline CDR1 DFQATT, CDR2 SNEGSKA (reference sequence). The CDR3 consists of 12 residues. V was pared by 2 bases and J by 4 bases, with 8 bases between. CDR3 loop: CSARRGGTEAFF. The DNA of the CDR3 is TGCAGTGCTAGAAGGGGGGGCACTGAAGCTTTCTTT.

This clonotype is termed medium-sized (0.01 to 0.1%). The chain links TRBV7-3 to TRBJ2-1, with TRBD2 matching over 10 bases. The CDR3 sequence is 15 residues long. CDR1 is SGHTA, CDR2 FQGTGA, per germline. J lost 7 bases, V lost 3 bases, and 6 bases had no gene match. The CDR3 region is CASSFQRGGGNEQFF. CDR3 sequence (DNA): TGTGCCAGCAGCTTTCAGCGGGGGGGCGGAAATGAGCAGTTCTTC.

CDR3 sequence (DNA): TGTGCCACCAGCAGGCTGACCGGGGAGCTGTTTTTT. This encodes CATSRLTGELFF. V usage is TRBV15 and J usage is TRBJ2-2; D is uncertain. V gave up 3 bases and J gave up 5 bases, with 4 bases separating them. Per the germline V gene, CDR1 is LNHNV and CDR2 is YYDKDF (reference sequence). This CDR3 is built from 12 residues.